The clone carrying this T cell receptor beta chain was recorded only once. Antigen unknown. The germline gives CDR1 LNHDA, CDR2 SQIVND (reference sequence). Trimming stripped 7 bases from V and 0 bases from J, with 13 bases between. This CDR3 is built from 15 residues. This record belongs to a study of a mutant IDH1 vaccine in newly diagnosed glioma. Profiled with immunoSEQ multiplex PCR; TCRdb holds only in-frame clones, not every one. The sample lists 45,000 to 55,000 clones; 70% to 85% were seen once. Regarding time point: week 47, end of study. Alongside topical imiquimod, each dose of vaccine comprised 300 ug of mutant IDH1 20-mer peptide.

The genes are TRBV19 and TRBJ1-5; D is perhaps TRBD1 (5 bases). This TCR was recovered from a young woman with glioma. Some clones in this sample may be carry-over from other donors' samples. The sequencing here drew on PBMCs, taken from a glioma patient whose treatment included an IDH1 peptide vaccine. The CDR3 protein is CASNYRYYSNQPQHF. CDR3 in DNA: TGTGCCAGTAATTACAGGTATTATAGCAATCAGCCCCAGCATTTT.